A single sample gave rise to the 2 T cell receptor beta chains below, sequenced in a study of CD4 T cells in relation to SARS-CoV-2 and coronaviruses. Data came from immunoSEQ multiplex PCR; TCRdb stores just in-frame clones and leaves some out. The sample yields more than 25,000 clones, approximately 79% seen once. Their target antigens are unknown. The unexposed donors gave CD4+ T cells in 2011-2018, prior to COVID-19. After more than eight days of culture, CD4+ T cells were isolated. Material for sequencing was CD4+ T cells from PBMCs, cultured in vitro. The receptors stem from a human donor in good health.

The genes are TRBV20-1 and TRBJ1-4; D gene ambiguous. The CDR3 totals 11 residues. Looked up from germline, CDR1 is DFQATT and CDR2 is SNEGSKA (reference sequence). V lost 7 bases, J lost 6 bases, and 9 bases lay in between. CDR3 nucleotide sequence: TGCAGTGGGGCAGAGCATGAAAAACTGTTTTTT. This translates into CSGAEHEKLFF.

This clone was seen a single time. J is TRBJ1-1 and V is TRBV25-1, with a weak D call TRBD1 (5 bases). Deletions cut 2 bases from V and 4 bases from J, with 8 bases between. The germline gives CDR1 MGHDK, CDR2 SYGVNS. The CDR3 consists of 13 residues. Here the CDR3 DNA reads TGTGCCAGCAGTGAACCAAGGGGCACTGAAGCTTTCTTT. Protein product: CASSEPRGTEAFF.